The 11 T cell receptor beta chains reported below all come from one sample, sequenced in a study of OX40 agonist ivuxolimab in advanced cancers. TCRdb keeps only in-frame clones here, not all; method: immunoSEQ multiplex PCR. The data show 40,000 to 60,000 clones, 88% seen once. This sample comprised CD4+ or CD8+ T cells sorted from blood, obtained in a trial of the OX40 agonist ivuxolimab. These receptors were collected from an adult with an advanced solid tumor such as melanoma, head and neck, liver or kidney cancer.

This CDR3 is CASSQTSTSVDTQYF. The CDR3 DNA reads TGTGCCAGCAGCCAGACTAGTACTAGTGTAGATACGCAGTATTTT. The J gene is TRBJ2-3, the V gene TRBV6-6; possible D gene TRBD2, 6 bases. Germline CDR1 reads MNHNY; CDR2 reads SVGAGI (reference sequence). The CDR3 covers 15 residues. V lost 6 bases to trimming and J lost 5 bases, with 18 bases between them.

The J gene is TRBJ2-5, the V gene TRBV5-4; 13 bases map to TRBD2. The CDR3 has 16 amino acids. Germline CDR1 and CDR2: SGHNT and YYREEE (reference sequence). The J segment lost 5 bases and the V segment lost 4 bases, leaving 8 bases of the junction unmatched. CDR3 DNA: TGTGCCAGCAGCACCCGACTAGCGGGAGGTGGTGAGACCCAGTACTTC. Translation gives CASSTRLAGGGETQYF.

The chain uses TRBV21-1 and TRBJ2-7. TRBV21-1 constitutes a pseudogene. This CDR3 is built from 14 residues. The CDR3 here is CASSNSSSPYEQYF. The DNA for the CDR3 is TGTGCCAGCAGCAATTCCTCTTCGCCGTACGAGCAGTACTTC.

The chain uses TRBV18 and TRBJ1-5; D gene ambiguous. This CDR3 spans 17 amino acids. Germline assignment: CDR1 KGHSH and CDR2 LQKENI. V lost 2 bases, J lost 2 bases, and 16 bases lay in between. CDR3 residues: CASSPGSPGSGNQPQHF. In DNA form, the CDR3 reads TGTGCCAGCTCACCAGGGTCCCCGGGGTCGGGCAATCAGCCCCAGCATTTT.

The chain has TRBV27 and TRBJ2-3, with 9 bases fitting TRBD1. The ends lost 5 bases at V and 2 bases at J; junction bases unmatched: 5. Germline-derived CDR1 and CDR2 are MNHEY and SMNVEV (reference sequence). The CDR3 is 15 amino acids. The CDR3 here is CASSIQGAPTDTQYF. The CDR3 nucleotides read TGTGCCAGCAGTATACAGGGGGCCCCCACAGATACGCAGTATTTT.

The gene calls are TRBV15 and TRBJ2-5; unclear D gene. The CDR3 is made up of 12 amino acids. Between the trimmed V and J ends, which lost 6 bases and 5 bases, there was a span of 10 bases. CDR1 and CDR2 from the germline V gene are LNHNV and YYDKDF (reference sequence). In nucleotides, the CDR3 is TGTGCCACCAGAGTTTCTGGGGAGACCCAGTACTTC. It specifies CATRVSGETQYF.

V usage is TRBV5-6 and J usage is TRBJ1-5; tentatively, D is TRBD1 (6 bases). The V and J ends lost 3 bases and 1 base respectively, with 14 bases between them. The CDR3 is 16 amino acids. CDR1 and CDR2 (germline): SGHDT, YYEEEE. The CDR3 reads CASSSRYRDSNQPQHF. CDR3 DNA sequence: TGTGCCAGCAGCTCCCGTTACAGGGACAGCAATCAGCCCCAGCATTTT.

The CDR3 DNA sequence: TGTGCCAGCTCATCCATAGCGGGAGCGGATACGCAGTATTTT. It encodes CASSSIAGADTQYF. The rearrangement links TRBV18 to TRBJ2-3; TRBD2 aligns across 9 bases. Germline CDR1 reads KGHSH; CDR2 reads LQKENI. CDR3 length: 14 amino acids. V gave up 5 bases and J gave up 6 bases; unmatched junction bases: 6.

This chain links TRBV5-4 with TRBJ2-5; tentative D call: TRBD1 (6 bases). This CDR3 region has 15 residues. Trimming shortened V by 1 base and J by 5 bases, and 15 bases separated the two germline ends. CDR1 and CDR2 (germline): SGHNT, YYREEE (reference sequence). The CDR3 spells CASSLTGKEGETQYF. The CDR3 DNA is TGTGCCAGCAGCTTGACAGGGAAGGAAGGCGAGACCCAGTACTTC.

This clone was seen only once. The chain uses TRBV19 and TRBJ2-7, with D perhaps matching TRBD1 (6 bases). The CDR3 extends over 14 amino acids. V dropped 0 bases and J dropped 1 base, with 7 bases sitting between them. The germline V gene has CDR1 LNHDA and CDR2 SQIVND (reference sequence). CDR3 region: CASSIDRGSYEQYF. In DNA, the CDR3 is TGTGCCAGTAGTATAGACAGGGGTTCCTACGAGCAGTACTTC.

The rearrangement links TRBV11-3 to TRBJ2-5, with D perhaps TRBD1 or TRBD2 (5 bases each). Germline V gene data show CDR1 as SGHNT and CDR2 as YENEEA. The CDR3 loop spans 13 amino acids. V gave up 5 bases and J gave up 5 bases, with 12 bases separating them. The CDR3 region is CASSRGVVETQYF. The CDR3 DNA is TGTGCCAGCAGCCGAGGGGTGGTGGAGACCCAGTACTTC.